Presented here are 32 T cell receptor beta chains from one specimen sequenced in a study of OX40 agonist ivuxolimab in advanced cancers. Data came from immunoSEQ multiplex PCR; TCRdb stores just in-frame clones and leaves some out. The profile shows around 79,000 clones, 88% of them singletons. This material consisted of CD4+ or CD8+ T cells sorted from blood, taken in a trial of the OX40 agonist ivuxolimab. The receptor set was obtained from an adult with an advanced solid tumor such as melanoma, head and neck, liver or kidney cancer.

This chain joins TRBV20-1 and TRBJ1-4; no firm D call. This CDR3 spans 11 amino acids. V was cut by 1 base and J by 16 bases, with 13 bases left in between. In germline, CDR1 is DFQATT, CDR2 SNEGSKA (reference sequence). CDR3 region: CSARGPARWFF. The CDR3 DNA reads TGCAGTGCTAGAGGGCCCGCTCGATGGTTTTTT.

V gene TRBV9 combines with J gene TRBJ2-7; tentatively, D is TRBD2 (6 bases). Trimming stripped 0 bases from V and 4 bases from J, with 11 bases between. Germline V gene lookup returns CDR1 SGDLS and CDR2 YYNGEE. The CDR3 is 14 residues long. This CDR3 reads CASSVGPSEYEQYF. The DNA of the CDR3 is TGTGCCAGCAGCGTAGGCCCTAGCGAGTACGAGCAGTACTTC.

V is TRBV18 and J is TRBJ1-1; 7 nucleotides line up with TRBD1. The ends lost 2 bases at V and 2 bases at J; junction bases unmatched: 8. The germline V gene encodes CDR1 KGHSH and CDR2 LQKENI. CDR3 length: 16 amino acids. The CDR3 nucleotides are TGTGCCAGCTCACCAAATTTGGGACAGCCTAACACTGAAGCTTTCTTT. Translation gives CASSPNLGQPNTEAFF.

This clone was observed once. This chain uses TRBV6-4 with TRBJ2-1, with D perhaps TRBD1 (5 bases). Germline V gene data show CDR1 as MRHNA and CDR2 as SNTAGT. This CDR3 is 14 amino acids long. Trimming pared 4 bases from V and 6 bases from J, leaving 13 bases between. The CDR3 spells CASSVLMGLNEQFF. DNA of the CDR3: TGTGCCAGCAGTGTCCTTATGGGGCTCAATGAGCAGTTCTTC.

This clone has just a few counts. The chain couples TRBV5-1 to TRBJ2-1; 9 bases fit TRBD1. Germline CDR1 SGHRS, CDR2 YFSETQ. The CDR3 contains 15 residues. The ends lost 5 bases at V and 5 bases at J; junction bases unmatched: 8. The CDR3, as DNA: TGCGCCAGCAGGCCCGGGACAGGGTCCGACAATGAGCAGTTCTTC. This encodes CASRPGTGSDNEQFF.

The rearrangement links TRBV2 to TRBJ1-6; possibly TRBD1 for D (6 bases). The CDR3 consists of 14 residues. Germline V CDR1 and CDR2: SNHLY, FYNNEI. Trimming stripped 11 bases from V and 6 bases from J, with 17 bases between. Here the CDR3 reads CAGRRDIVNSPLHF. CDR3 nucleotides: TGTGCCGGCCGCCGGGACATTGTTAATTCACCCCTCCACTTT.

CDR3 DNA sequence: TGTGCCAGTAGTGGCCAGGACAGGGGTCACTACGAGCAGTACTTC. This codes for CASSGQDRGHYEQYF. This chain links TRBV19 with TRBJ2-7, with TRBD1 identical over 9 bases. Germline V gene sequence: CDR1 LNHDA, CDR2 SQIVND (reference sequence). The CDR3 runs to 15 residues. The V segment lost 5 bases and the J segment 3 bases; nucleotides outside the gene matches: 8.

The V call is TRBV7-9, the J call TRBJ2-5, with D maybe TRBD1 (5 bases). This CDR3 is built from 15 residues. Looked up from germline, CDR1 is SEHNR and CDR2 is FQNEAQ (reference sequence). V lost 1 base and J lost 4, with 13 bases in between. This CDR3 is CASSLEGHRRETQYF. The DNA for the CDR3 is TGTGCCAGCAGCTTAGAGGGGCATCGTCGAGAGACCCAGTACTTC.

The chain carries TRBV27 and TRBJ2-5; TRBD1 aligns across 8 bases. The CDR3 sequence is 14 residues long. CDR1 is MNHEY, CDR2 SMNVEV, per germline (reference sequence). With V trimmed by 6 bases and J by 11 bases, 14 bases remained unmatched. The CDR3 DNA reads as TGTGCCAGCAGGATCCGGGACAGGACCGGAGAGCAGTACTTC. Translating gives CASRIRDRTGEQYF.

The chain joins TRBV21-1 to TRBJ1-2; the table's D call, TRBD1, was not checked against the DNA. TRBV21-1 is noted as a pseudogene. The CDR3 spans 14 residues. In DNA form, the CDR3 reads TGTGCCAGCAGCGCGCCGACAGGGACGGATGGCTACACCTTC. Protein product: CASSAPTGTDGYTF.

The DNA for the CDR3 is TGTGCCAGCAGTCCAGACCTTGTGACAGGGGTCGGAGCCAAAAACATTCAGTACTTC. Amino acids: CASSPDLVTGVGAKNIQYF. The chain links TRBV27 to TRBJ2-4; the match to TRBD1 covers 8 bases. This CDR3 spans 19 amino acids. V shed 5 bases and J 0 bases; nucleotides not matched to a gene: 15. In germline, CDR1 is MNHEY, CDR2 SMNVEV (reference sequence).

The chain recombines TRBV27 with TRBJ1-1; 10 bases are shared with TRBD1. This CDR3 spans 16 amino acids. Germline-derived CDR1 and CDR2 are MNHEY and SMNVEV (reference sequence). The J segment lost 5 bases and the V segment lost 10 bases, leaving 16 bases of the junction unmatched. The CDR3, as DNA: TGTGCCACCCCCCCAACGGGACAGGGGAGGGGTACTGAAGCTTTCTTT. The encoded protein is CATPPTGQGRGTEAFF.

The chain uses TRBV27 and TRBJ1-1, with D possibly TRBD1 on 6 matching bases. The CDR3 consists of 16 residues. CDR1 and CDR2 from the germline V gene are MNHEY and SMNVEV (reference sequence). Trimming cost V 2 bases and J 4 bases, with 17 bases left between them. As DNA, the CDR3 is TGTGCCAGCAGTTTAAACAGGGTGGTAGGTGGCACTGAAGCTTTCTTT. It translates to CASSLNRVVGGTEAFF.

The chain is built from TRBV19 and TRBJ2-2; D is unresolved. Trimming took 3 bases from V and 0 from J, leaving 11 bases between them. The CDR3 covers 16 residues. The germline gives CDR1 LNHDA, CDR2 SQIVND (reference sequence). CDR3 residues: CASSIRAPANTGELFF. The CDR3 DNA is TGTGCCAGTAGTATCCGGGCACCCGCGAACACCGGGGAGCTGTTTTTT.

The rearrangement joins TRBV4-1 to TRBJ2-5; 9 bases are shared with TRBD2. The CDR3 totals 16 residues. V shed 1 base, J shed 5 bases, and the junction held 8 bases outside the gene matches. Germline-derived CDR1 and CDR2 are MGHRA and YSYEKL. CDR3 residues: CASSQGVPSGIETQYF. The CDR3 nucleotides read TGCGCCAGCAGCCAAGGGGTGCCTAGCGGGATTGAGACCCAGTACTTC.

This clone was found once. This chain connects TRBV7-2 to TRBJ2-7; D might be TRBD1 (5 bases). The CDR3 spans 12 residues. Trimming cost V 4 bases and J 3 bases, with 7 bases left between them. Germline CDR1 SGHTA, CDR2 FQGNSA. CDR3 region: CASSSTVYEQYF. As DNA, the CDR3 is TGTGCCAGCAGCTCGACAGTCTACGAGCAGTACTTC.

The genes are TRBV4-2 and TRBJ2-5; D is unclear. The J call may be incorrect, as the DNA end agrees better with TRBJ2-7. Germline V lookup: CDR1 LGHNA, CDR2 YNFKEQ. The CDR3 is made up of 14 amino acids. The CDR3 nucleotides read TGTGCCAGCAGCCAAGGTGGTGGCTCCTACGAGCAGTACTTC. Its protein is CASSQGGGSYEQYF.

The chain recombines TRBV15 with TRBJ2-7; 11 bases align to TRBD2. The trim removed 0 bases at V and 0 bases at J, leaving 10 bases unmatched. The CDR3 extends over 19 amino acids. Per the germline V gene, CDR1 is LNHNV and CDR2 is YYDKDF (reference sequence). CDR3 in amino acids: CATSRDLAGGPAGSYEQYF. The CDR3 DNA sequence: TGTGCCACCAGCAGAGATCTAGCGGGAGGCCCCGCGGGCTCCTACGAGCAGTACTTC.

This sequence joins TRBV11-2 and TRBJ2-7; the D is unclear. There are 15 residues in the CDR3. V lost 2 bases to trimming and J lost 1 base, with 12 bases between them. Germline CDR1 is SGHAT and CDR2 is FQNNGV. Here the CDR3 DNA reads TGTGCCAGCAGCTTACCCGGACCAGGATCCTACGAGCAGTACTTC. Translated, it gives CASSLPGPGSYEQYF.

This chain joins TRBV7-3 and TRBJ2-3; 7 bases align to TRBD2. The CDR3 consists of 14 residues. V lost 5 bases, J lost 2 bases, and 4 bases stayed unmatched. In germline, CDR1 is SGHTA, CDR2 FQGTGA. Written as DNA, the CDR3 is TGTGCCAGCAGCCCGAGCGGGAACACAGATACGCAGTATTTT. Its translation is CASSPSGNTDTQYF. The whole variable domain, filled in from reference TRBV7-3 and TRBJ2-3, reads GAGVSQTPSNKVTEKGKYVELRCDPISGHTALYWYRQSLGQGPEFLIYFQGTGAADDSGLPNDRFFAVRPEGSVSTLKIQRTERGDSAVYLCASSPSGNTDTQYFGPGTRLTVL.

The chain links TRBV9 to TRBJ2-1, with 14 bases identical to TRBD2. Germline loops: CDR1 SGDLS, CDR2 YYNGEE. CDR3 length equals 14 residues. V lost 4 bases, J lost 15 bases, and 9 bases stayed unmatched. DNA of the CDR3: TGTGCCAGCAGCCCCGGGACTAGCGGGAGTTTTCCGTTCTTC. Translated, it gives CASSPGTSGSFPFF.

The chain couples TRBV7-3 to TRBJ1-1; no firm D call. Per the germline V gene, CDR1 is SGHTA and CDR2 is FQGTGA. This CDR3 region has 16 residues. The V gene lost 0 bases and the J gene lost 1 base, with 12 bases spanning the gap. The CDR3, as DNA: TGTGCCAGCAGCTTAACGGTAGCTCATCCGAACACTGAAGCTTTCTTT. Amino acid sequence: CASSLTVAHPNTEAFF.

This chain connects TRBV7-6 to TRBJ2-7; D is unresolved. With 1 base removed from V and 2 bases from J, the gap between germline ends came to 9 bases. CDR3 size: 14 residues. Germline assignment: CDR1 SGHVS and CDR2 FNYEAQ. CDR3 residues: CASSLGQAPYEQYF. The CDR3 DNA is TGTGCCAGCAGCTTAGGGCAGGCCCCCTACGAGCAGTACTTC.

The CDR3 protein is CASSLSGENYGYTF. In nucleotides, the CDR3 is TGCGCCAGCAGCTTGTCAGGGGAGAACTATGGCTACACCTTC. The chain recombines TRBV5-1 with TRBJ1-2; D might be TRBD1 (6 bases). Deletions cut 1 base from V and 2 bases from J, with 9 bases between. This CDR3 contains 14 residues. The V gene's germline CDR1 is SGHRS and CDR2 YFSETQ.

The chain uses TRBV5-5 and TRBJ2-7; D could derive from TRBD1 or TRBD2 (6 bases each). The V and J ends lost 0 bases and 2 bases respectively, with 15 bases between them. CDR1 is SGHKS and CDR2 is YYEKEE in the germline V gene (reference sequence). The CDR3 is 16 amino acids. This CDR3 is CASSLAQTRGAYEQYF. CDR3 sequence (DNA): TGTGCCAGCAGCTTGGCCCAGACGAGGGGGGCCTACGAGCAGTACTTC.

In regard to this clone: A read error may account for a junction end that differs from germline. V gene TRBV6-5 combines with J gene TRBJ2-1; D might be TRBD2 (6 bases). Germline CDR1 reads MNHEY; CDR2 reads SVGAGI. CDR3 length equals 16 residues. The CDR3, as DNA: TGTGCCAGCAGTAACTCGGACGGGAGCTCCTACAATGAGCAGTTCTTC. It yields the protein CASSNSDGSSYNEQFF.

This clone was observed a few times. The CDR3 nucleotides are TGTGCCAGCAGCCCATCTAGCGGGTTCTACAATGAGCAGTTCTTC. As protein: CASSPSSGFYNEQFF. The gene calls are TRBV7-3 and TRBJ2-1; 8 bases fit TRBD2. J was trimmed by 3 bases and V by 5 bases; bases with no gene match: 6. The CDR3 covers 15 residues. CDR1 is SGHTA and CDR2 is FQGTGA in the germline V gene.

This chain joins TRBV28 and TRBJ2-5, with a tentative D call TRBD1 (6 bases). V gave up 5 bases and J gave up 1 base, with 14 bases separating them. The CDR3 is 15 residues long. Germline CDR1 and CDR2: MDHEN and SYDVKM. The CDR3 DNA follows: TGTGCCAGCAGTGGGACACCCGGGGCCCAAGAGACCCAGTACTTC. It translates to CASSGTPGAQETQYF.

The CDR3 spells CAWKAYNEQFF. The CDR3 DNA reads as TGTGCCTGGAAAGCCTACAATGAGCAGTTCTTC. This chain connects TRBV30 to TRBJ2-1, with unresolved D. V was cut by 4 bases and J by 2 bases, with 3 bases left in between. Germline CDR1 is GTSNPN and CDR2 is SVGIG (reference sequence). The CDR3 has 11 amino acids.

V and J are TRBV5-1 and TRBJ2-5, with D perhaps TRBD1 or TRBD2 (7 bases each). V was shortened by 4 bases and J by 2 bases, with 18 bases between the two germline ends. The CDR3 spans 16 residues. Germline lookup yields CDR1 SGHRS and CDR2 YFSETQ. CDR3 sequence reads: CASSRRQGGLQETQYF. The CDR3 DNA reads TGCGCCAGCAGCAGACGACAGGGAGGGTTACAAGAGACCCAGTACTTC.

The gene calls are TRBV7-9 and TRBJ1-5; no firm D call. The CDR3 sequence is 12 residues long. V lost 1 base to trimming and J lost 6 bases, with 4 bases between them. CDR1 is SEHNR, CDR2 FQNEAQ, per germline (reference sequence). As DNA, the CDR3 is TGTGCCAGCAGCTTAGATCTTCAGCCCCAGCATTTT. It translates to CASSLDLQPQHF.

V gene TRBV6-1 combines with J gene TRBJ2-7, with D possibly TRBD1 on 6 matching bases. This CDR3 contains 14 residues. Germline CDR1 reads MNHNS; CDR2 reads SASEGT. V lost 6 bases and J 2 bases, leaving 14 bases between the germline ends. This CDR3 is CASSTGTTAYEQYF. In nucleotides, the CDR3 is TGTGCCAGCAGCACCGGGACAACCGCCTACGAGCAGTACTTC.